These 23 T cell receptor beta chains originate from one sample sequenced in a study of regulatory T cells in long-lasting Graves disease. HTBI primers from iRepertoire and Arm-PCR of CDR3 regions yielded the TCR beta libraries. TCRdb ran MiXCR on the multiplex PCR reads and lists one entry per CDR3 protein. The sample gives 200,000 to 250,000 distinct CDR3 sequences, about 19% of which show up once; over 11% is in the top ten. Time point noted: newly diagnosed GD, antithyroid drugs for less than 3 months. PBMC RNA was the source of the TCR library. This material consisted of peripheral blood mononuclear cells (PBMCs), taken at new diagnosis, from a patient treated with antithyroid drugs. The receptors shown here come from a female donor with Graves disease.

This clonotype was counted many times. The rearrangement uses TRBV5-6 and TRBJ1-2; possibly TRBD1 for D (6 bases). Germline assignment: CDR1 SGHDT and CDR2 YYEEEE. This CDR3 is built from 14 residues. The germline V and J ends were trimmed by 7 bases and 4 bases, with 17 bases remaining between them. The CDR3 DNA reads TGTGCCAGCTTCATGGACAGCGCTCTCTATGGCTACACCTTC. Amino acids: CASFMDSALYGYTF.

In this sample, this clonotype turned up many times. V gene TRBV5-1 combines with J gene TRBJ1-1, with D hard to call. CDR1 is SGHRS, CDR2 YFSETQ, per germline. This CDR3 has 13 amino acids. Deletions cut 5 bases from V and 1 base from J, with 9 bases between. The CDR3, as DNA: TGCGCCAGCAGACAAACGAGGAACACTGAAGCTTTCTTT. Translation: CASRQTRNTEAFF.

This clonotype was counted at least ten times. The genes are TRBV2 and TRBJ1-2; D is possibly TRBD1 (6 bases). Germline loops: CDR1 SNHLY, CDR2 FYNNEI. CDR3 size: 14 residues. Trimming left V 10 bases short and J 3 bases short, with 18 bases between. The chain's CDR3 is CAIETGGRDYGYTF. The DNA of the CDR3 is TGTGCCATCGAGACAGGCGGACGAGACTATGGCTACACCTTC.

The gene calls are TRBV2 and TRBJ2-1, with 10 nucleotides matching TRBD2. Trimming at V came to 4 bases and at J to 6 bases, leaving 6 bases not matched to a gene. The CDR3 sequence is 15 residues long. CDR1 is SNHLY and CDR2 is FYNNEI in the germline V gene. This CDR3 is CASSVLAGDPNEQFF. DNA of the CDR3: TGTGCCAGCAGTGTGCTAGCGGGGGACCCCAATGAGCAGTTCTTC.

This clonotype counts as medium-sized. The chain uses TRBV7-6 and TRBJ2-7; D unclear. The V end was cut by 3 bases, the J end by 7 bases, with 16 bases between. Germline V gives CDR1 SGHVS, CDR2 FNYEAQ. This CDR3 is built from 14 residues. CDR3 sequence reads: CASSFRQDSVEQYF. DNA for the CDR3: TGTGCCAGCAGCTTTCGGCAGGATTCTGTGGAGCAGTACTTC.

Concerning this clonotype itself: This sequence is one base from a far larger clone and is likely a read error. This chain joins TRBV7-3 and TRBJ2-4; TRBD1 agrees at 7 bases. The DNA end is more similar to TRBJ2-7, so the J call may be wrong. This CDR3 is built from 15 residues. Germline V gene sequence: CDR1 SGHTA, CDR2 FQGTGA. CDR3 nucleotide sequence: TGTGCCAGCAGTTTGGAACAGGGGTATCTCTACGAGCAGTACTTC. It translates to CASSLEQGYLYEQYF.

V usage is TRBV5-4 and J usage is TRBJ2-1; 13 bases are shared with TRBD2. The CDR3 sequence is 15 residues long. Per the germline V gene, CDR1 is SGHNT and CDR2 is YYREEE (reference sequence). V shed 4 bases and J 8 bases; nucleotides not matched to a gene: 6. This chain's CDR3 is CASSRTSGSRDEQFF. CDR3 DNA sequence: TGTGCCAGCAGCCGGACTAGCGGGAGTAGAGATGAGCAGTTCTTC.

At least ten counts were recorded for this clonotype. This chain connects TRBV3-1 to TRBJ2-1; weak D call: TRBD2 (5 bases). The CDR3 is made up of 14 amino acids. Between the trimmed V and J ends, which lost 6 bases and 2 bases, there was a span of 11 bases. Germline CDR1 reads LGHDT; CDR2 reads YNNKEL (reference sequence). CDR3 in DNA: TGTGCCAGCAGTGAACTAGAGGCCTACAATGAGCAGTTCTTC. The encoded protein is CASSELEAYNEQFF.

This clonotype showed up many times. The J gene is TRBJ2-5, the V gene TRBV20-1, with 10 bases matching TRBD2. J lost 5 bases, V lost 3 bases, and 9 bases had no gene match. This CDR3 is 15 amino acids long. The germline CDR1 and CDR2 sequences are DFQATT and SNEGSKA (reference sequence). The CDR3 sequence is CSASDRSGGPETQYF. The CDR3 bases are TGCAGTGCTAGTGACCGTAGCGGGGGGCCGGAGACCCAGTACTTC.

A remark on this clonotype: Just one base apart from a much larger clone, this may be a read error. The rearrangement links TRBV7-2 to TRBJ2-3; D is undetermined. Per germline, CDR1 SGHTA and CDR2 FQGNSA. V was pared by 0 bases and J by 2 bases, with 9 bases between. This CDR3 spans 15 amino acids. The CDR3, as DNA: TGTGCCAGCAGCTTAGCGACTTCTTACACAGATACGCAGTATTTT. Amino acids: CASSLATSYTDTQYF.

This clonotype was found a few times. The chain has TRBV7-9 and TRBJ1-1; TRBD1 might be the D (5 bases). The germline V gene has CDR1 SEHNR and CDR2 FQNEAQ (reference sequence). The CDR3 loop spans 11 amino acids. The germline V and J ends were trimmed by 7 bases and 8 bases, with 11 bases remaining between them. DNA of the CDR3: TGTGCCAGCACCCGGGGACGAGAAGCTTTCTTT. It yields the protein CASTRGREAFF.

This clonotype was recorded many times. In DNA, the CDR3 is TGCGCCAGCAGCCAATTTAATAGGGGAGCCGAGACCCAGTACTTC. Translation gives CASSQFNRGAETQYF. The chain has TRBV4-3 and TRBJ2-5; D could derive from TRBD1 or TRBD2 (5 bases each). The CDR3 contains 15 residues. Germline-derived CDR1 and CDR2 are LGHNA and YSLEER. Trimming stripped 2 bases from V and 5 bases from J, with 15 bases between.

This clonotype appeared many times. V and J are TRBV10-3 and TRBJ2-1; possibly TRBD2 for D (6 bases). Per the germline V gene, CDR1 is ENHRY and CDR2 is SYGVKD. Trimming left V 6 bases short and J 8 bases short, with 23 bases between. The CDR3 contains 16 residues. In DNA, the CDR3 is TGTGCCATCAGCCGAACCGGGACTGCCCTGGGGCATGAGCAGTTCTTC. Amino acids: CAISRTGTALGHEQFF.

There are many counts of this clonotype. The chain carries TRBV12-3 or TRBV12-4 and TRBJ2-1, with D unclear. The V end was cut by 2 bases, the J end by 9 bases, with 5 bases between. This CDR3 has 11 amino acids. The CDR3 region is CASSLLGEQFF. The CDR3 DNA reads TGTGCCAGCAGTTTACTGGGTGAGCAGTTCTTC.

This clonotype was seen ten or more times. The chain uses TRBV2 and TRBJ1-6; a possible D gene is TRBD1 (6 bases). V dropped 7 bases and J dropped 7 bases, with 11 bases sitting between them. The CDR3 is made up of 13 amino acids. CDR1 SNHLY and CDR2 FYNNEI come from the germline V gene. CDR3 sequence (DNA): TGTGCCAGCAAGAGGGGGGTCAATTCACCCCTCCACTTT. It encodes CASKRGVNSPLHF.

This clonotype was recorded many times. The rearrangement uses TRBV10-1 and TRBJ2-1; 8 bases agree with TRBD2. V lost 0 bases and J lost 8; bases outside the gene matches: 6. This CDR3 is 15 amino acids long. The V gene's germline CDR1 is WNHNN and CDR2 SYGVQD (reference sequence). For the CDR3, the DNA is TGCGCCAGCAGTGAGTCACCGGGAGGGATGGATGAGCAGTTCTTC. Its protein product is CASSESPGGMDEQFF.

As regards this clonotype: With a much larger clone just one base away, this may be a read error. This chain links TRBV6-2 or TRBV6-3 with TRBJ2-2; tentatively, D is TRBD1 (6 bases). V was cut by 7 bases and J by 3 bases, with 12 bases left in between. The CDR3 consists of 14 residues. Germline-derived CDR1 and CDR2 are MNHEY and SVGEGT. For the CDR3, the DNA is TGTGCCAGCACCAGGGGTAGGGACACCGGGGAGCTGTTTTTT. It encodes CASTRGRDTGELFF.

This clonotype was seen a few times. The rearrangement links TRBV5-4 to TRBJ2-7; 12 nucleotides align to TRBD2. Germline CDR1 reads SGHNT; CDR2 reads YYREEE (reference sequence). The CDR3 runs to 15 residues. V dropped 4 bases and J dropped 6; count of bases not matched to a gene: 8. The CDR3 DNA sequence: TGTGCCAGCAGCAAGATGCTAGCGGGGGGGAGCGAGCAGTACTTC. It yields the protein CASSKMLAGGSEQYF.

This clonotype came up a few times. The genes are TRBV19 and TRBJ2-7; D may be TRBD1 (6 bases). The ends were cut back, 5 bases at V and 6 bases at J, with 20 bases in the middle. The CDR3 covers 15 residues. From germline, CDR1 is LNHDA and CDR2 SQIVND (reference sequence). In nucleotides, the CDR3 is TGTGCCAGTAGTGTAAATCGAGGACAGAGAAGCGAGCAGTACTTC. Translation: CASSVNRGQRSEQYF.

This clonotype was counted a single time. This may stem from a read error, because a much larger clone lies one nucleotide away. This chain joins TRBV6-2 or TRBV6-3 and TRBJ1-6; no clear D. Trimming pared 4 bases from V and 15 bases from J, leaving 10 bases between. The CDR3 is made up of 11 amino acids. The germline CDR1 and CDR2 sequences are MNHEY and SVGEGT. The CDR3: CASSFPGVLHF. In nucleotides, the CDR3 is TGTGCCAGCAGTTTCCCCGGCGTCCTCCACTTT.

There are many counts of this clonotype. The J gene is TRBJ1-3, the V gene TRBV5-1; D not resolved. The CDR3 contains 15 residues. Deletions cut 0 bases from V and 0 bases from J, with 7 bases between. The germline CDR1 and CDR2 sequences are SGHRS and YFSETQ. CDR3 nucleotide sequence: TGCGCCAGCAGCTTGGGATCGAGCTCTGGAAACACCATATATTTT. It specifies CASSLGSSSGNTIYF.

This clonotype came up a few times. V and J are TRBV5-4 and TRBJ2-7; possibly TRBD2 for D (6 bases). CDR1 SGHNT and CDR2 YYREEE come from the germline V gene (reference sequence). V was shortened by 2 bases and J by 2 bases, with 11 bases between the two germline ends. The CDR3 runs to 14 residues. CDR3 region: CASSFYGRAYEQYF. DNA of the CDR3: TGTGCCAGCAGCTTTTACGGGAGAGCCTACGAGCAGTACTTC.

This clonotype was recorded many times. The chain carries TRBV6-2 or TRBV6-3 and TRBJ2-3; TRBD2 might be the D (5 bases). CDR1 is MNHEY and CDR2 is SVGEGT in the germline V gene. The CDR3 has 16 amino acids. With 5 bases removed from V and 8 bases from J, the gap between germline ends came to 23 bases. The CDR3 is CASSRSPRALEGTQYF. The CDR3 bases are TGTGCCAGCAGTAGAAGCCCCCGGGCCCTCGAGGGTACGCAGTATTTT.